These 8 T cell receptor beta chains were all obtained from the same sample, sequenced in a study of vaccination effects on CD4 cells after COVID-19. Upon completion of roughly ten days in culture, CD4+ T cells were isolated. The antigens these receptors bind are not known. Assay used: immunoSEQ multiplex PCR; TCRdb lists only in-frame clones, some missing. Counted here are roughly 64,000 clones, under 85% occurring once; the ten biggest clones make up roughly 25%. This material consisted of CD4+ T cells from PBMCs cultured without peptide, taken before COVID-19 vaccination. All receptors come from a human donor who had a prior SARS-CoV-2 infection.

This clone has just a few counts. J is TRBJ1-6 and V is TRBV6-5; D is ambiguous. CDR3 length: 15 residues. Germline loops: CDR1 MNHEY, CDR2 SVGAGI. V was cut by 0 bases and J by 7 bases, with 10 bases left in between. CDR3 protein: CASSYSETINSPLHF. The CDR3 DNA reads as TGTGCCAGCAGTTACTCGGAGACGATAAATTCACCCCTCCACTTT.

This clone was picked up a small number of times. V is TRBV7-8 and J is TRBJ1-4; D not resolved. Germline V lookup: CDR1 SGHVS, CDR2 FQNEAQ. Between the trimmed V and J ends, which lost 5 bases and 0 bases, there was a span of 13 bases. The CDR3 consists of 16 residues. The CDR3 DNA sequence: TGTGCCAGCAGCCCCAGCCGGCCCCCAACTAATGAAAAACTGTTTTTT. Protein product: CASSPSRPPTNEKLFF.

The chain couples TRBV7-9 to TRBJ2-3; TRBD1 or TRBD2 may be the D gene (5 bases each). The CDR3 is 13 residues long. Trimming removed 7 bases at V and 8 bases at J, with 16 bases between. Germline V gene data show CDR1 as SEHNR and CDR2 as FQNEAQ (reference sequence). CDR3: CASTPFGAGTQYF. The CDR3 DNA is TGTGCCAGCACCCCTTTTGGGGCGGGTACGCAGTATTTT.

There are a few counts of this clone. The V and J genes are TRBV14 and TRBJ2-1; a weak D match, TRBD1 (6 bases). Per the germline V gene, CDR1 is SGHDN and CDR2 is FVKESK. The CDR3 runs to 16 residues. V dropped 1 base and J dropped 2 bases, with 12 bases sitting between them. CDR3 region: CASSQGIGTPYNEQFF. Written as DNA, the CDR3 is TGTGCCAGCAGCCAAGGGATCGGGACACCCTACAATGAGCAGTTCTTC.

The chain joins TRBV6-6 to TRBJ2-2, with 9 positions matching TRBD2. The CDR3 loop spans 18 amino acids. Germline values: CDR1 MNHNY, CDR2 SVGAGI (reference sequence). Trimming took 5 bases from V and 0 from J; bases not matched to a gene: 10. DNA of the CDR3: TGTGCCAGCAGTCTTCGCCCGGGACTAGCAGCGAACACCGGGGAGCTGTTTTTT. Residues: CASSLRPGLAANTGELFF.

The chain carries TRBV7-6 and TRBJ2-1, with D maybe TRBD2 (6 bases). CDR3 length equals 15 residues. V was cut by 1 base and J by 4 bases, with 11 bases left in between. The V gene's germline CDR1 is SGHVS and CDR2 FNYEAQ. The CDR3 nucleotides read TGTGCCAGCAGCTTAGACGCCGGACTATACAATGAGCAGTTCTTC. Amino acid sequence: CASSLDAGLYNEQFF. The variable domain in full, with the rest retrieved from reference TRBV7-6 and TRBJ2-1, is GAGVSQSPRYKVTKRGQDVALRCDPISGHVSLYWYRQALGQGPEFLTYFNYEAQQDKSGLPNDRFSAERPEGSISTLTIQRTEQRDSAMYRCASSLDAGLYNEQFFGPGTRLTVL.

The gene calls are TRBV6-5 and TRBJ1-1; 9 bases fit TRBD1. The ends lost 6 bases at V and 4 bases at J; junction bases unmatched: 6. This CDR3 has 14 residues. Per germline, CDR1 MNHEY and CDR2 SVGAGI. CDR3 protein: CASRPQQGATEAFF. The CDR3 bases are TGTGCCAGCAGACCTCAACAGGGGGCCACTGAAGCTTTCTTT.

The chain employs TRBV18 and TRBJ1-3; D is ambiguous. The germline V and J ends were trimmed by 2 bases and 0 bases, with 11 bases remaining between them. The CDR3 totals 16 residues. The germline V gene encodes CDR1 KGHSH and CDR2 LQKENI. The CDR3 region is CASSPRVGDSGNTIYF. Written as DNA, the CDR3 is TGTGCCAGCTCACCAAGGGTCGGGGACTCTGGAAACACCATATATTTT.